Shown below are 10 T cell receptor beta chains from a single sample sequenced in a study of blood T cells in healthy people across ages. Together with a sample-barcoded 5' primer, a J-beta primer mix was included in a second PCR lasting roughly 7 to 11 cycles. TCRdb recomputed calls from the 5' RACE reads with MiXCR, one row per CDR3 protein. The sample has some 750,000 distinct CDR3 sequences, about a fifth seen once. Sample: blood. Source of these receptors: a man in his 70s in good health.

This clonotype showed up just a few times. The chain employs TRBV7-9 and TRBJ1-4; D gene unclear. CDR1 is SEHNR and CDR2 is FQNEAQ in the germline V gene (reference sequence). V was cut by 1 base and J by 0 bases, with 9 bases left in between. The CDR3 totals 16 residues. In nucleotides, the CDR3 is TGTGCCAGCAGCTTAGGGGCGGACTCAACTAATGAAAAACTGTTTTTT. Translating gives CASSLGADSTNEKLFF.

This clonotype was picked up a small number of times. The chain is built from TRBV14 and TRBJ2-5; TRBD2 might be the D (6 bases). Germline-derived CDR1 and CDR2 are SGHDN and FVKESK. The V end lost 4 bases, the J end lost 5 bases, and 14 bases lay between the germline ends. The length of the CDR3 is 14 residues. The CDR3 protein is CASSPGGLWETQYF. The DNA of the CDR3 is TGTGCCAGCAGCCCAGGAGGACTATGGGAGACCCAGTACTTC.

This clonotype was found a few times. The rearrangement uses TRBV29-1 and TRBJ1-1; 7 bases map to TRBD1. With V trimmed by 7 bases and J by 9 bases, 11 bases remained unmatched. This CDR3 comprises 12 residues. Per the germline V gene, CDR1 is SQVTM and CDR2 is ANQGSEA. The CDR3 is CSARGGAPQAFF. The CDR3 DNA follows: TGCAGCGCCAGGGGGGGGGCCCCTCAAGCTTTCTTT.

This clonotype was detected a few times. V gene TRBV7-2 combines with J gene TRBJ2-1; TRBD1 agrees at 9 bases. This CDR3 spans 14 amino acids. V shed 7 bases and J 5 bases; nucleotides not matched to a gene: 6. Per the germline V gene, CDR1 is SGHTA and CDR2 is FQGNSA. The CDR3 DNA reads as TGTGCCAGCACCCAAAACAGGGGGCACAATGAGCAGTTCTTC. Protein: CASTQNRGHNEQFF.

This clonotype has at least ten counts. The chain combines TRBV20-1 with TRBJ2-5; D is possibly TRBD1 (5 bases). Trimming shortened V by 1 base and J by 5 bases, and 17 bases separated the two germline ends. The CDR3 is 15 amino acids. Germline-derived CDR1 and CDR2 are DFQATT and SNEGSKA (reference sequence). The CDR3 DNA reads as TGCAGTGCTAGAGGCTTCAGGGCCGCGGAGGAGACCCAGTACTTC. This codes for CSARGFRAAEETQYF.

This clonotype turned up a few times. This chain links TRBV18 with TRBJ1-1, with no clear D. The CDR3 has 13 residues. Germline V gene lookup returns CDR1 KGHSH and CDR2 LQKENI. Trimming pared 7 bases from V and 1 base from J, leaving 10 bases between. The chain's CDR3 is CASFPTRNTEAFF. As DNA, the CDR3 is TGTGCCAGCTTCCCCACCAGGAACACTGAAGCTTTCTTT.

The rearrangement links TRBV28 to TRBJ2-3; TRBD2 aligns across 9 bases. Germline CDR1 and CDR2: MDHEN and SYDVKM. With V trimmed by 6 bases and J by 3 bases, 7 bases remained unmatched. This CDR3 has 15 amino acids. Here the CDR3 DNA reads TGTGCCAGCAGAGAAAGCGGGGGGAAAACAGATACGCAGTATTTT. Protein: CASRESGGKTDTQYF. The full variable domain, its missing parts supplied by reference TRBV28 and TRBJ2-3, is DVKVTQSSRYLVKRTGEKVFLECVQDMDHENMFWYRQDPGLGLRLIYFSYDVKMKEKGDIPEGYSVSREKKERFSLILESASTNQTSMYLCASRESGGKTDTQYFGPGTRLTVL.

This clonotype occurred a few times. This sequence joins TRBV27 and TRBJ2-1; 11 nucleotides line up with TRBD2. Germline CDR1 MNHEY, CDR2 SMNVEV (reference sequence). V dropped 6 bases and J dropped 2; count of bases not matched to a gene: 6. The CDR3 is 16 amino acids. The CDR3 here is CASRGLAGGTYNEQFF. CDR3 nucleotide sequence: TGTGCCAGCAGGGGGCTAGCGGGGGGTACCTACAATGAGCAGTTCTTC.

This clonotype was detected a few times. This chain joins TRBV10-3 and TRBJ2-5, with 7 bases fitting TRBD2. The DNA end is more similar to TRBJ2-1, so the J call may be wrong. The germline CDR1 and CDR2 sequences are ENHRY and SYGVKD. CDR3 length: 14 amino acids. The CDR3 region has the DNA TGTGCCATCAGTGAGCAGCGGGGATACAATGAGCAGTTCTTC. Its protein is CAISEQRGYNEQFF.

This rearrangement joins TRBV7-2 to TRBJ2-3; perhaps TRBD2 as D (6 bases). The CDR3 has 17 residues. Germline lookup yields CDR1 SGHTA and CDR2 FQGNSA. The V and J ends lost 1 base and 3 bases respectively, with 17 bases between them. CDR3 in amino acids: CASSLDPAGRGTDTQYF. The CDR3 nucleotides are TGTGCCAGCAGCTTAGATCCTGCGGGGCGGGGTACAGATACGCAGTATTTT.